The 20 T cell receptor beta chains given below trace back to one sample, sequenced in a study of blood T cell repertoires in COVID-19. Sequencing was performed with immunoSEQ multiplex PCR; in TCRdb, only in-frame clones are kept and a portion is missing. The sample has around 300,000 clones, roughly nine tenths seen once; the top ten hold about 5.7%. The sample comprised PBMCs or T cells enriched from blood (not recorded which). These receptors all stem from a woman aged 40 to 49 who had recovered from COVID-19.

The V call is TRBV19, the J call TRBJ1-5; a possible D gene is TRBD1 (5 bases). The CDR3 consists of 13 residues. Trimming removed 5 bases at V and 7 bases at J, with 12 bases between. Germline V gene lookup returns CDR1 LNHDA and CDR2 SQIVND (reference sequence). The chain's CDR3 is CASSEQGGQPQHF. DNA of the CDR3: TGTGCCAGTAGTGAGCAGGGTGGACAGCCCCAGCATTTT.

This chain links TRBV19 with TRBJ1-2; D is possibly TRBD1 (6 bases). Trimming removed 6 bases from V and 4 bases from J, with 15 bases in between. This CDR3 has 14 amino acids. Germline V gene sequence: CDR1 LNHDA, CDR2 SQIVND (reference sequence). This chain's CDR3 is CASSNDRRIYGYTF. CDR3 coding DNA: TGTGCCAGTAGCAATGACAGGAGGATCTATGGCTACACCTTC.

The CDR3 protein is CASSLSRQGSQPQHF. The CDR3 DNA reads as TGTGCCAGCAGTTTAAGTCGGCAGGGTTCTCAGCCCCAGCATTTT. The V and J genes are TRBV28 and TRBJ1-5; a weak D match, TRBD1 (5 bases). The V end lost 2 bases, the J end lost 6 bases, and 14 bases lay between the germline ends. The CDR3 is 15 amino acids. CDR1 and CDR2 (germline): MDHEN, SYDVKM.

This chain connects TRBV7-2 to TRBJ2-7; TRBD2 matches 8 bases. Germline V CDR1 and CDR2: SGHTA, FQGNSA. V dropped 4 bases and J dropped 1; count of bases not matched to a gene: 15. This CDR3 comprises 18 residues. DNA of the CDR3: TGTGCCAGCAGCTCCCCCGAGGGACCTGCGGGAGGATCCTACGAGCAGTACTTC. Encoded protein: CASSSPEGPAGGSYEQYF.

This rearrangement joins TRBV6-6 to TRBJ2-7; D is perhaps TRBD1 (5 bases). Trimming cost V 2 bases and J 6 bases, with 14 bases left between them. The CDR3 length is 14 residues. Germline V CDR1 and CDR2: MNHNY, SVGAGI (reference sequence). The CDR3 protein is CASSYVPTQGEQYF. CDR3 DNA: TGTGCCAGCAGTTACGTTCCTACTCAGGGCGAGCAGTACTTC.

This rearrangement joins TRBV3-1 (or the pseudogene TRBV3-2) to TRBJ2-4, with D maybe TRBD1 (6 bases). Germline V lookup: CDR1 LGHDT, CDR2 YNNKEL (reference sequence). This CDR3 is built from 14 residues. Trimming took off 2 bases at V and 6 bases at J, with 11 bases between the two ends. CDR3 sequence: CASSQQGLGNIQYF. CDR3 DNA: TGTGCCAGCAGCCAACAGGGGTTGGGAAACATTCAGTACTTC.

The chain joins TRBV12-5 to TRBJ2-2; 11 nucleotides match TRBD1. Per the germline V gene, CDR1 is LGHNT and CDR2 is FRNRAP. CDR3 length equals 14 residues. The J segment lost 8 bases and the V segment lost 7 bases, leaving 6 bases of the junction unmatched. In nucleotides, the CDR3 is TGTGCTAGTGCCTGGGGACAGGGGGTAGGGGAGCTGTTTTTT. Its protein is CASAWGQGVGELFF.

The J gene is TRBJ2-3, the V gene TRBV7-2; the match to TRBD1 covers 9 bases. The CDR3 covers 15 residues. Per germline, CDR1 SGHTA and CDR2 FQGNSA. Losses at the gene ends were 5 bases for V and 3 bases for J; bases not matched to a gene: 6. CDR3 in DNA: TGTGCCAGCAGCCCCCAGGGACAGGGAACAGATACGCAGTATTTT. Protein sequence: CASSPQGQGTDTQYF. Complete variable domain (other parts from reference TRBV7-2 and TRBJ2-3): GAGVSQSPSNKVTEKGKDVELRCDPISGHTALYWYRQSLGQGLEFLIYFQGNSAPDKSGLPSDRFSAERTGGSVSTLTIQRTQQEDSAVYLCASSPQGQGTDTQYFGPGTRLTVL.

The rearrangement uses TRBV7-8 and TRBJ2-7; possible D gene TRBD2, 6 bases. This CDR3 contains 15 residues. Deletions cut 4 bases from V and 4 bases from J, with 17 bases between. Germline CDR1 SGHVS, CDR2 FQNEAQ. In nucleotides, the CDR3 is TGTGCCAGCAGCTCCGGCACTAGCTTTGGGTACGAGCAGTACTTC. It specifies CASSSGTSFGYEQYF.

The chain combines TRBV19 with TRBJ1-4, with 7 bases aligning to TRBD1. CDR1 LNHDA and CDR2 SQIVND come from the germline V gene (reference sequence). CDR3 length: 16 residues. J was trimmed by 4 bases and V by 4 bases; bases with no gene match: 9. The CDR3, as DNA: TGTGCCAGTAGTAACCTGCGGGGACAGAGTAATGAAAAACTGTTTTTT. Protein sequence: CASSNLRGQSNEKLFF.

The chain links TRBV19 to TRBJ2-3, with 7 positions matching TRBD1. This CDR3 contains 15 residues. CDR1 is LNHDA and CDR2 is SQIVND in the germline V gene (reference sequence). V gave up 5 bases and J gave up 0 bases; unmatched junction bases: 5. CDR3 protein: CASSPGQPSTDTQYF. CDR3 in DNA: TGTGCCAGTAGTCCGGGACAGCCTAGCACAGATACGCAGTATTTT.

The chain couples TRBV29-1 to TRBJ1-1, with no clear D. CDR1 and CDR2 (germline): SQVTM, ANQGSEA. V was trimmed by 7 bases and J by 7 bases, leaving 10 bases between them. The CDR3 consists of 10 residues. The CDR3 coding sequence is TGCAGCGCCCTCGAGGGTGAAGCTTTCTTT. Translating gives CSALEGEAFF.

The J gene is TRBJ2-3, the V gene TRBV11-2; 12 bases align to TRBD2. Germline values: CDR1 SGHAT, CDR2 FQNNGV. This CDR3 contains 18 residues. Trimming at V came to 3 bases and at J to 3 bases, leaving 10 bases not matched to a gene. The chain's CDR3 is CASSLGLAGGIGTDTQYF. CDR3 sequence (DNA): TGTGCCAGCAGCTTGGGTCTAGCGGGAGGGATTGGAACAGATACGCAGTATTTT.

CDR3 coding DNA: TGTGCCAGCAGCCAGGGGGGGCTCTCTGAAGCTTTCTTT. Protein: CASSQGGLSEAFF. V gene TRBV3-1 (or the pseudogene TRBV3-2) combines with J gene TRBJ1-1, with TRBD1 as a possible D gene (6 bases). The CDR3 is 13 amino acids. The V end was cut by 3 bases, the J end by 6 bases, with 11 bases between. Germline CDR1 reads LGHDT; CDR2 reads YNNKEL (reference sequence).

This clone has just one count. V and J are TRBV6-5 and TRBJ2-3, with D perhaps matching TRBD1 (6 bases). CDR1 and CDR2 from the germline V gene are MNHEY and SVGAGI. The CDR3 has 14 amino acids. Trimming left V 5 bases short and J 6 bases short, with 15 bases between. CDR3 sequence reads: CASSKDRALDTQYF. The CDR3 DNA reads as TGTGCCAGCAGTAAGGACAGAGCCTTGGATACGCAGTATTTT.

This clone turned up a few times. This chain joins TRBV27 and TRBJ2-7, with D possibly being TRBD2 (6 bases). The V gene's germline CDR1 is MNHEY and CDR2 SMNVEV (reference sequence). The CDR3 spans 15 residues. V shed 6 bases and J shed 5 bases, with 20 bases lying between them. DNA of the CDR3: TGTGCCAGCAGCCTTATGGCGGGGTCCTCGGACGAGCAGTACTTC. Its protein is CASSLMAGSSDEQYF.

The chain uses TRBV6-1 and TRBJ1-6; 7 nucleotides align to TRBD1. V lost 3 bases to trimming and J lost 10 bases; unmatched junction nucleotides: 9. The CDR3 runs 15 residues. Germline CDR1 is MNHNS and CDR2 is SASEGT. The CDR3 sequence: CASSEVTGLRSPLHF. CDR3 sequence (DNA): TGTGCCAGCAGTGAGGTGACAGGGCTGCGGTCACCCCTCCACTTT.

V gene TRBV5-4 combines with J gene TRBJ2-7; 8 positions match TRBD2. This CDR3 region has 14 residues. After removal of 2 bases from V and 3 bases from J, the junction contained 4 bases not matched to a gene. Germline lookup yields CDR1 SGHNT and CDR2 YYREEE (reference sequence). The CDR3 DNA is TGTGCCAGCAGCTTTAAGGGACTAGGCTACGAGCAGTACTTC. This translates into CASSFKGLGYEQYF.

The rearrangement uses TRBV7-9 and TRBJ1-4; 8 bases match TRBD1. The germline gives CDR1 SEHNR, CDR2 FQNEAQ (reference sequence). The CDR3 contains 15 residues. Losses at the gene ends were 1 base for V and 8 bases for J; bases not matched to a gene: 6. In DNA, the CDR3 is TGTGCCAGCAGCTTAGACAGGGGGAAGGAAGAAAAACTGTTTTTT. It encodes CASSLDRGKEEKLFF.

This clone was seen a single time. The V and J genes are TRBV7-8 and TRBJ1-5; D might be TRBD1 (5 bases). Germline values: CDR1 SGHVS, CDR2 FQNEAQ. Trimming removed 6 bases at V and 0 bases at J, with 12 bases between. CDR3 length equals 15 residues. CDR3 in DNA: TGTGCCAGCAGTCAACAGGCAAATAGCAATCAGCCCCAGCATTTT. It translates to CASSQQANSNQPQHF.